The clone carrying this TCR beta chain appeared a few times. The antigen is not known. Germline CDR1 LNHDA, CDR2 SQIVND (reference sequence). The CDR3 is 16 amino acids. Trimming removed 5 bases from V and 6 bases from J; junction bases left unmatched: 8. The cohort's ophthalmopathy patients, a group with duration under 3 months, had a Clinical Activity Score of at least 3 and a NOSPECS grade of at least 4. The diagnostic basis comprised clinical symptoms, serum thyroxine and TRAb, thyroid ultrasound and orbital computed tomography. From roughly 10 ml of fresh peripheral blood, PBMCs were isolated. What was amplified from RNA transcripts were TCR beta CDR3 regions. Initially, a first-round RT-PCR of the TCR CDR3 employed the HTBI primer set. One entry per CDR3 protein results from TCRdb running MiXCR on the multiplex PCR reads. The sample holds under 550,000 distinct CDR3 sequences, 20% seen once. The data are from a study of T cells in Graves' hyperthyroidism and ophthalmopathy. Study-level results: Blood also carried most thyroid clonotypes expanded above 0.001.

This TCR was recovered from a man aged 40-49 years with Graves' ophthalmopathy. The chain joins TRBV19 to TRBJ2-1; 12 bases are a match to TRBD2. The sample consisted of blood. CDR3 DNA: TGTGCCAGTAGTCCTTCGACTAGCGGGAGCTTCAATGAGCAGTTCTTC. Residues: CASSPSTSGSFNEQFF.